This T cell receptor (beta chain) originates from a study of blood T cell repertoires in COVID-19. Background on the study: The samples span acute and convalescent COVID-19 from the United States, Italy and Spain. PBMCs, B-cell-depleted T cells, or T cells were the source of the cDNA or gDNA that made up the material.

In the authors' workflow: Amplification with reference gene primers provided the estimates of nucleated cell counts. Clones were read by immunoSEQ multiplex PCR, and TCRdb kept only the in-frame ones, dropping some. For V, J and clone size, that table is used; D and trimming come from the DNA. The sample consists of tens of thousands of clones, around 90% of them appearing once. V lost 6 bases and J lost 6; bases outside the gene matches: 6. CDR3 length: 15 amino acids. Germline V gene lookup returns CDR1 SNHLY and CDR2 FYNNEI. This TCR derives from a man in his fifties with active COVID-19. Material for sequencing was peripheral blood. The rearrangement links TRBV2 to TRBJ2-1; the match to TRBD2 covers 12 bases. The CDR3 region has the DNA TGTGCCAGCAGCGAGACTAGCGGGAGAGGCAATGAGCAGTTCTTC. Its translation is CASSETSGRGNEQFF.